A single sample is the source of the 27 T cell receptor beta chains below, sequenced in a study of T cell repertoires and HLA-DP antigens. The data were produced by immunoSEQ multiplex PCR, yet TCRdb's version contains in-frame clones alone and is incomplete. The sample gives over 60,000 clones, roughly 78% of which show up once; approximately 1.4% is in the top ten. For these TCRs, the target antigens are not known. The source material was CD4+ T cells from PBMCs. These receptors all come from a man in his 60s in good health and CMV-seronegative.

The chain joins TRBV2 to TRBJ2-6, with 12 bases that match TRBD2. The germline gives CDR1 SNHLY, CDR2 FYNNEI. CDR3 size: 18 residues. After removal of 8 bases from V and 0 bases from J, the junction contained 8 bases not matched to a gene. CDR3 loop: CASSRTSGISSGANVLTF. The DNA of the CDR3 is TGTGCCAGCTCTCGGACTAGCGGGATTAGCTCTGGGGCCAACGTCCTGACTTTC.

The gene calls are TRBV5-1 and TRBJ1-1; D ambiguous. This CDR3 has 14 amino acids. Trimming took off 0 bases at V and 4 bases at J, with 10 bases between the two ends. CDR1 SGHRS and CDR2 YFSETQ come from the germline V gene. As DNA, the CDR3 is TGCGCCAGCAGCTTGGCACAGCTGGGCACTGAAGCTTTCTTT. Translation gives CASSLAQLGTEAFF.

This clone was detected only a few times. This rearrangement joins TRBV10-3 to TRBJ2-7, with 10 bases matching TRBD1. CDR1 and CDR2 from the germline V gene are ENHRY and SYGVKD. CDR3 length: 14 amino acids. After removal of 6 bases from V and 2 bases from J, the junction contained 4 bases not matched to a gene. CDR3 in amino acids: CAISRQGAAYEQYF. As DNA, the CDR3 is TGTGCCATCAGCAGACAGGGGGCAGCCTACGAGCAGTACTTC.

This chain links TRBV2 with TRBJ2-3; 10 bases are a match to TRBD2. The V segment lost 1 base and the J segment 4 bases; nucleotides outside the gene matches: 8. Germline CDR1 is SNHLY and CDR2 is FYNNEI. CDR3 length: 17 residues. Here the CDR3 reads CASSEGASGGAADTQYF. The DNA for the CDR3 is TGTGCCAGCAGTGAAGGTGCGAGCGGGGGGGCCGCAGATACGCAGTATTTT.

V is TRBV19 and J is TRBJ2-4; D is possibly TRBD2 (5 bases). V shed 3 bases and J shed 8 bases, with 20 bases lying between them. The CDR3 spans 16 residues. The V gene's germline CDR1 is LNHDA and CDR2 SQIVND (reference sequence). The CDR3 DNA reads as TGTGCCAGTAGTATTGGGCGGGTCGGGGTAAGGGACATTCAGTACTTC. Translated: CASSIGRVGVRDIQYF.

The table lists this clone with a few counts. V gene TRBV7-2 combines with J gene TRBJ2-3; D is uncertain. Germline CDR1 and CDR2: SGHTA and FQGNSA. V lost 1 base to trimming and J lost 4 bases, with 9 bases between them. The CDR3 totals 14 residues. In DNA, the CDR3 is TGTGCCAGCAGCTTAGGTATGGGTCCAGATACGCAGTATTTT. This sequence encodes CASSLGMGPDTQYF.

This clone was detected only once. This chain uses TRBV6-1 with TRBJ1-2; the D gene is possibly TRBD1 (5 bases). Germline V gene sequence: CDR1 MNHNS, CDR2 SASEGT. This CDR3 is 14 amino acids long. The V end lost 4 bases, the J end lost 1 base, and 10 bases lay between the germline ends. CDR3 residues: CASSGLTVNYGYTF. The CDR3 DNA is TGTGCCAGCAGTGGACTGACAGTTAACTATGGCTACACCTTC.

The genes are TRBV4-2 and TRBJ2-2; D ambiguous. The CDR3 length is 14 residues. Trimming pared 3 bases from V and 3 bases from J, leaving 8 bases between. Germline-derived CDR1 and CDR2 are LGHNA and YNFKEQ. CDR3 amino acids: CASSQSPYTGELFF. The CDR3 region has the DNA TGTGCCAGCAGCCAGTCCCCATACACCGGGGAGCTGTTTTTT.

This CDR3 is CASSEGLGREKLFF. As DNA, the CDR3 is TGCGCCAGCAGCGAAGGGCTGGGTAGGGAAAAACTGTTTTTT. V gene TRBV5-1 combines with J gene TRBJ1-4; D uncertain. V gave up 4 bases and J gave up 8 bases, with 15 bases separating them. Germline assignment: CDR1 SGHRS and CDR2 YFSETQ. The CDR3 covers 14 residues.

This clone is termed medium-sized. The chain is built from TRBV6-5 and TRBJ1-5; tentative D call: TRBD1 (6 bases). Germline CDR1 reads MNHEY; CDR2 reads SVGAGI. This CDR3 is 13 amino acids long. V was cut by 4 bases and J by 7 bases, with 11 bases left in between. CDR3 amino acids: CASSSDRLQPQHF. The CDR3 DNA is TGTGCCAGCAGTTCAGACAGGTTGCAGCCCCAGCATTTT.

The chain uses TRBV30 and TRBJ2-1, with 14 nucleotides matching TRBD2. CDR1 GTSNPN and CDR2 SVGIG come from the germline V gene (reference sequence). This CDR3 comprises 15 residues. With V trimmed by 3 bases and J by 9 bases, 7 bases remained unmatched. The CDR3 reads CAWRGTSGRRGEQFF. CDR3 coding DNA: TGTGCCTGGAGAGGGACTAGCGGGAGAAGAGGTGAGCAGTTCTTC. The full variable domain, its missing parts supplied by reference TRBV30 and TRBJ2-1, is SQTIHQWPATLVQPVGSPLSLECTVEGTSNPNLYWYRQAAGRGLQLLFYSVGIGQISSEVPQNLSASRPQDRQFILSSKKLLLSDSGFYLCAWRGTSGRRGEQFFGPGTRLTVL.

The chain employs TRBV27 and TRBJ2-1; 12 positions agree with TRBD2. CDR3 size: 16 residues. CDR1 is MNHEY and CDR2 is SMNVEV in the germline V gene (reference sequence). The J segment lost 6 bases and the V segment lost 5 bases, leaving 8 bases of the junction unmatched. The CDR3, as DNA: TGTGCCAGCAGTCCCCGGACTAGCGGGAACCGCAATGAGCAGTTCTTC. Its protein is CASSPRTSGNRNEQFF.

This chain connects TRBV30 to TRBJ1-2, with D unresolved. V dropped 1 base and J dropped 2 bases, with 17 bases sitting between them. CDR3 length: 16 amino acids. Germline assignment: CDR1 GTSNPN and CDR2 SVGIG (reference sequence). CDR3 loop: CAWSGRGRAFNYGYTF. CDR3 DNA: TGTGCCTGGAGTGGCCGGGGAAGGGCCTTCAACTATGGCTACACCTTC. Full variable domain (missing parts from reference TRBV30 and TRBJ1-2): SQTIHQWPATLVQPVGSPLSLECTVEGTSNPNLYWYRQAAGRGLQLLFYSVGIGQISSEVPQNLSASRPQDRQFILSSKKLLLSDSGFYLCAWSGRGRAFNYGYTFGSGTRLTVV.

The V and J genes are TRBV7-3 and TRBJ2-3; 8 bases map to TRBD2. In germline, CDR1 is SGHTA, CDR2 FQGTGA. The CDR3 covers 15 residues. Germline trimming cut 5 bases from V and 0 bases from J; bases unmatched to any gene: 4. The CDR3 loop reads CASSELAASTDTQYF. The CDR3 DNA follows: TGTGCCAGCAGCGAACTAGCGGCTAGCACAGATACGCAGTATTTT.

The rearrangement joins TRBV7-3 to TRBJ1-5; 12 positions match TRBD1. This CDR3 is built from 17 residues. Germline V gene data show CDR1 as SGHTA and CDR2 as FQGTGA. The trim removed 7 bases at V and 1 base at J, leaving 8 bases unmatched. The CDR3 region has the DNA TGTGCCAGCATCCAAATCGGGACAGGGGGCAGCAATCAGCCCCAGCATTTT. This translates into CASIQIGTGGSNQPQHF.

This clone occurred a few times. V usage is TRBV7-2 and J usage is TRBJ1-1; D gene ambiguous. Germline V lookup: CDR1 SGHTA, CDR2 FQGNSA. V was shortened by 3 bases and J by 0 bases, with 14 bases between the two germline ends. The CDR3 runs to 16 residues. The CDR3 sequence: CASSLLGSSLNTEAFF. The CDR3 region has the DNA TGTGCCAGCAGCTTGCTGGGGAGCTCTTTGAACACTGAAGCTTTCTTT.

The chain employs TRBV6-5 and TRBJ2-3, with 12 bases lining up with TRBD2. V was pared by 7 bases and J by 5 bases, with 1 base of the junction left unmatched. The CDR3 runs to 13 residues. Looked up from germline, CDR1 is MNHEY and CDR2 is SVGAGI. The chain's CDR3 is CASTTSGGDTQYF. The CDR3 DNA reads TGTGCCAGCACGACTAGCGGGGGAGATACGCAGTATTTT.

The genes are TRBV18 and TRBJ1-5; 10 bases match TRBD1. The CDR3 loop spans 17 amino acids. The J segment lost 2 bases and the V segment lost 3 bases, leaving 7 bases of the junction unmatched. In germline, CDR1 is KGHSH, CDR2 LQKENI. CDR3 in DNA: TGTGCCAGCTCACCGGGACAGGGGAGTACGGGCAATCAGCCCCAGCATTTT. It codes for CASSPGQGSTGNQPQHF.

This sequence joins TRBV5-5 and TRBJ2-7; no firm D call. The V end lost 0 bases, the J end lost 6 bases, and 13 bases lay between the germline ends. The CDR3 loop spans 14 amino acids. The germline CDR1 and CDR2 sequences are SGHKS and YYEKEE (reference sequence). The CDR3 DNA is TGTGCCAGCAGCTTGGCCCCGGAAATTGGCGAGCAGTACTTC. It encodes CASSLAPEIGEQYF.

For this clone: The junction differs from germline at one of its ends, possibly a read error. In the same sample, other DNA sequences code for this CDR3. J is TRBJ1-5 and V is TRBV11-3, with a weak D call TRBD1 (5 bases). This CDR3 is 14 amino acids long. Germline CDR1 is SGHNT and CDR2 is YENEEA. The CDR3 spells CASSLGGRVQPQHF. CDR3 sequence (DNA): TGTGCCAGCAGCTTAGGCGGCAGGGTGCAGCCCCAGCACTTT. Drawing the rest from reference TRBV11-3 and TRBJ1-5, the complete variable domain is EAGVVQSPRYKIIEKKQPVAFWCNPISGHNTLYWYLQNLGQGPELLIRYENEEAVDDSQLPKDRFSAERLKGVDSTLKIQPAELGDSAVYLCASSLGGRVQPQHFGDGTRLSIL.

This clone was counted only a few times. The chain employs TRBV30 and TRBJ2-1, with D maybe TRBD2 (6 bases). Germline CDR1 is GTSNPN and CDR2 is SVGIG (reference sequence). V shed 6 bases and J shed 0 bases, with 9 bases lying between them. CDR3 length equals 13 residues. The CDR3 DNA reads TGTGCCTGTGGGAGGACCTCCTACAATGAGCAGTTCTTC. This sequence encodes CACGRTSYNEQFF.

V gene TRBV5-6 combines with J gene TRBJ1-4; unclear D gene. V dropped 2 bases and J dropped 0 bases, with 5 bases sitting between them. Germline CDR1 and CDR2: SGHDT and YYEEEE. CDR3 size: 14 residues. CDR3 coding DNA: TGTGCCAGCAGCTTTGGGACAACTAATGAAAAACTGTTTTTT. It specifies CASSFGTTNEKLFF.

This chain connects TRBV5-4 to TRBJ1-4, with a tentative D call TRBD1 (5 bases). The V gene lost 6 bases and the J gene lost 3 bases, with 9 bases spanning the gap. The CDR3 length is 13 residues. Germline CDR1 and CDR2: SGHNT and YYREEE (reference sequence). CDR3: CASKTGPNEKLFF. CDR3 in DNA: TGTGCCAGCAAAACGGGGCCTAATGAAAAACTGTTTTTT. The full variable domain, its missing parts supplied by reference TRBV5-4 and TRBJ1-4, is ETGVTQSPTHLIKTRGQQVTLRCSSQSGHNTVSWYQQALGQGPQFIFQYYREEENGRGNFPPRFSGLQFPNYSSELNVNALELDDSALYLCASKTGPNEKLFFGSGTQLSVL.

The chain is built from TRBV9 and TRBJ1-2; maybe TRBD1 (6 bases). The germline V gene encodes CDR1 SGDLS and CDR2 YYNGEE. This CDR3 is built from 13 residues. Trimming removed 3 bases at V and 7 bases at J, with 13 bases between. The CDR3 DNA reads TGTGCCAGCAGCGCGACAGGAGACATTGGCTACACCTTC. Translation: CASSATGDIGYTF.

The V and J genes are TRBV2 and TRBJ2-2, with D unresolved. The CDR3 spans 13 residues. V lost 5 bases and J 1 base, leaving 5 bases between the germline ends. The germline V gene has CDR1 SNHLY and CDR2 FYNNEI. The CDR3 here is CASSPENTGELFF. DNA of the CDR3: TGTGCCAGCAGTCCAGAGAACACCGGGGAGCTGTTTTTT. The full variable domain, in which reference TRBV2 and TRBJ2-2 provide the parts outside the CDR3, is EPEVTQTPSHQVTQMGQEVILRCVPISNHLYFYWYRQILGQKVEFLVSFYNNEISEKSEIFDDQFSVERPDGSNFTLKIRSTKLEDSAMYFCASSPENTGELFFGEGSRLTVL.

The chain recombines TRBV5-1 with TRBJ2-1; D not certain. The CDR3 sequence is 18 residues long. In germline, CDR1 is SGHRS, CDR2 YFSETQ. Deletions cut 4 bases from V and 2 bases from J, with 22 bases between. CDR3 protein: CASSLRQVSSATYNEQFF. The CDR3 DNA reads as TGCGCCAGCAGCCTCCGACAAGTTAGTTCTGCAACCTACAATGAGCAGTTCTTC.

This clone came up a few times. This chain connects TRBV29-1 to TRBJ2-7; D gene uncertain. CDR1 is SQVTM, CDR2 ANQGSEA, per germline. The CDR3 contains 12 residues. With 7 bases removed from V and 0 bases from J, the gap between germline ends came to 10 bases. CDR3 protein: CSARTSSYEQYV. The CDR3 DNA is TGCAGCGCCCGAACATCCTCCTACGAGCAGTACGTC.